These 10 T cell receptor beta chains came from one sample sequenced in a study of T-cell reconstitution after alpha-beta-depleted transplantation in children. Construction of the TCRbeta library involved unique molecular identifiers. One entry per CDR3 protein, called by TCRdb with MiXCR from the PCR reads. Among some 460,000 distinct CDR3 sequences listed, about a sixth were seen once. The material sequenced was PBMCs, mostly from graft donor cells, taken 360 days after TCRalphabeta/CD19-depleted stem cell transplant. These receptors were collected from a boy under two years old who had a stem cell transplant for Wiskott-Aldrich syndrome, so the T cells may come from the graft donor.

The CDR3: CASSEYPSDRAHEQYF. The CDR3, as DNA: TGTGCCAGCAGTGAATATCCCTCCGACAGGGCACACGAGCAGTACTTC. The chain recombines TRBV25-1 with TRBJ2-7, with TRBD1 matching 7 bases. CDR3 length: 16 residues. V lost 0 bases, J lost 5 bases, and 10 bases stayed unmatched. The germline V gene has CDR1 MGHDK and CDR2 SYGVNS.

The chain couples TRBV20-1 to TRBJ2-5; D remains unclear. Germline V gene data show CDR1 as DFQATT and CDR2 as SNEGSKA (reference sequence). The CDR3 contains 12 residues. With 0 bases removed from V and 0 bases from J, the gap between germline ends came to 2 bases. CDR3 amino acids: CSARDHQETQYF. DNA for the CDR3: TGCAGTGCTAGAGACCACCAAGAGACCCAGTACTTC.

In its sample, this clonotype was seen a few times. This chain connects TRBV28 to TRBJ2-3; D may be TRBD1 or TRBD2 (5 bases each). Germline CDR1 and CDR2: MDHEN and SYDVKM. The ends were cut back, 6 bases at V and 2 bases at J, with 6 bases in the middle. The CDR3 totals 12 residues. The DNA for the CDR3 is TGTGCCAGCAGGGGGGACACAGATACGCAGTATTTT. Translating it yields CASRGDTDTQYF. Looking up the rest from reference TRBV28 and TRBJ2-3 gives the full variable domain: DVKVTQSSRYLVKRTGEKVFLECVQDMDHENMFWYRQDPGLGLRLIYFSYDVKMKEKGDIPEGYSVSREKKERFSLILESASTNQTSMYLCASRGDTDTQYFGPGTRLTVL.

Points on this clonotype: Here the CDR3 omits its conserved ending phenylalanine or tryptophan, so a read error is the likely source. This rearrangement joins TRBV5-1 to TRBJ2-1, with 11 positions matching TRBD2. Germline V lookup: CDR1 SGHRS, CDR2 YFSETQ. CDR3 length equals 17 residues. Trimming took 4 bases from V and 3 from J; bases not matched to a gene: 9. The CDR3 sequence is CASSPRGLAGGYNEQFY. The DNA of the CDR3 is TGCGCCAGCAGCCCCAGGGGGCTAGCGGGGGGCTACAATGAGCAGTTCTAC.

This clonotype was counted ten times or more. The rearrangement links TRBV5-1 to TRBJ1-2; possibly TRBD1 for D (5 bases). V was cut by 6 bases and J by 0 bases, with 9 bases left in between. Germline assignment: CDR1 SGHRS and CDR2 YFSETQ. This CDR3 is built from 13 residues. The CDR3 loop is CASKEGTNYGYTF. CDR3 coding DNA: TGCGCCAGCAAGGAGGGGACTAACTATGGCTACACCTTC.

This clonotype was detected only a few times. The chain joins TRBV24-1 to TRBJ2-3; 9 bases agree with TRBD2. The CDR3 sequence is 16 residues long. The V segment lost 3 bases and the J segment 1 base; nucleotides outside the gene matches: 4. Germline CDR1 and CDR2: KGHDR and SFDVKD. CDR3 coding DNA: TGTGCCACCAGTGATCCATGGACTAGCGGCACAGATACGCAGTATTTT. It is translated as CATSDPWTSGTDTQYF.

The chain's CDR3 is CASSPKWGAVEQYF. The CDR3 bases are TGTGCCAGCAGCCCCAAGTGGGGGGCGGTCGAGCAGTACTTC. The chain links TRBV3-1 to TRBJ2-7; D tentatively reads TRBD1 or TRBD2 (6 bases each). V lost 4 bases and J lost 6, with 16 bases in between. The CDR3 covers 14 residues. In germline, CDR1 is LGHDT, CDR2 YNNKEL (reference sequence).

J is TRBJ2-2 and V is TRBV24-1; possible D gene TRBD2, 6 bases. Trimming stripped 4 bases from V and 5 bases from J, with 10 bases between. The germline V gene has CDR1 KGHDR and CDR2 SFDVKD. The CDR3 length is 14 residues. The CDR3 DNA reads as TGTGCCACCAGTGAACGGGGGATAACCGGGGAGCTGTTTTTT. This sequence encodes CATSERGITGELFF.

The CDR3, as DNA: TGCAGTGCTACCAGACTAGCGGGGCTGGGGGATACGCAGTATTTT. This gives the protein CSATRLAGLGDTQYF. V gene TRBV20-1 combines with J gene TRBJ2-3; the match to TRBD2 covers 11 bases. CDR1 DFQATT and CDR2 SNEGSKA come from the germline V gene (reference sequence). This CDR3 region has 15 residues. The ends lost 4 bases at V and 6 bases at J; junction bases unmatched: 9.

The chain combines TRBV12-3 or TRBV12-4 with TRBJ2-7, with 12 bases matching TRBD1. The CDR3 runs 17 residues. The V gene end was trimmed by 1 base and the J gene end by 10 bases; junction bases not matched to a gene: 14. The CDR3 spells CASSLVVGDRGPIKQYF. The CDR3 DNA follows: TGTGCCAGCAGTTTAGTCGTGGGGGACAGGGGGCCTATAAAACAGTACTTC.